This T cell receptor beta chain was obtained from a study of T cell repertoires in cytomegalovirus infection (dated by TCRdb to between 2018 and 2021). Background for the entire study: The peptide stimulations were aimed at well-studied HLA-B-restricted epitopes as well as recently identified HLA-C-restricted CMV epitopes, whose presentation resists viral immunomodulation. Donor HLA type was relevant to the analysis, because carriage of CMV infection together with the matching HLA type was indicated by public TCR beta signatures.

The paper as a whole reports these results and caveats: In both this cohort and an independent cohort of a few hundred donors, the cumulative frequency of public TCR beta family members distinguished carriers of CMV infection plus the relevant HLA type. The ex vivo response was dominated by HLA-C-restricted CMV-specific TCR beta clonotypes, which also provided the single most frequent clonotype in two of eight donors.

Sequencing was performed on an Illumina HiSeq 1500. TCRdb ran its own pipeline on the public reads, namely fastp trimming at Q25 and MiXCR clone calling, and kept in-frame beta chains. One record per CDR3 amino acid sequence lists the most common genes and DNA. Here the sample has about 340,000 distinct CDR3 sequences; almost 30% occur a single time. Around 19% of the sample belongs to the ten largest clones. The treatment or condition tag for this specimen amounts to: in vitro stimulation with specific CMV peptide epitopes to enrich CMV-specific T cells. Concerning this clonotype itself: No antigen is known for it. There are no base qualities to consult, and no much larger clone falls within one base.

Sequencing used cultured PBMCs, obtained from culture after CMV antigen stimulation. The clonotype was recovered from a human donor in good health (CMV status not recorded). Some clones in this sample may be carry-over from other donors' samples.

CDR3 loop: CASGQGPSPLHF. The nucleotide sequence is TGTGCCAGCGGACAGGGGCCTTCACCCCTCCACTTT. The chain is assembled from TRBV12-3 or TRBV12-4 and TRBJ1-6; TRBD1 fits 9 bases in the junction. From its cysteine to its phenylalanine, the CDR3 spans 12 amino acids. Only the CDR3 DNA stays, 36 bases, in frame from base 1. Germline trimming: 8 bases from V, 9 bases from J; junction bases outside gene matches: 2.